Shown below are 16 T cell receptor beta chains from a single sample sequenced in a study of cytomegalovirus exposure and HLA in healthy donors. This PCR relied on a set of 60 Vbeta primers and 13 Jbeta primers. Produced via immunoSEQ multiplex PCR; TCRdb's table is partial and in-frame only. The table records some 150,000 clones, 60% to 80% of them present only once. Input material: PBMCs. These receptor sequences come from a male donor in good health and CMV-seronegative.

This sequence joins TRBV7-9 and TRBJ1-6; D is ambiguous. V was shortened by 5 bases and J by 0 bases, with 8 bases between the two germline ends. The CDR3 extends over 15 amino acids. Per the germline V gene, CDR1 is SEHNR and CDR2 is FQNEAQ (reference sequence). CDR3 sequence reads: CASSPLSSYNSPLHF. The CDR3 region has the DNA TGTGCCAGCAGCCCGCTGAGCTCCTATAATTCACCCCTCCACTTT.

The gene calls are TRBV19 and TRBJ1-5; 8 bases match TRBD1. The CDR3 contains 15 residues. Germline V gene sequence: CDR1 LNHDA, CDR2 SQIVND (reference sequence). The ends lost 3 bases at V and 2 bases at J; junction bases unmatched: 3. CDR3 amino acids: CASSILQGGNQPQHF. The CDR3 coding sequence is TGTGCCAGTAGTATCCTACAGGGGGGCAATCAGCCCCAGCATTTT.

This clone has ten or more counts. This chain links TRBV15 with TRBJ2-2; 7 bases line up with TRBD1. V trimming: 4 bases; J trimming: 5 bases; junction bases outside the gene matches: 10. The CDR3 runs to 16 residues. Germline V gene lookup returns CDR1 LNHNV and CDR2 YYDKDF (reference sequence). CDR3 in DNA: TGTGCCACCAGCACAACCGGGACAGTACAAACCGGGGAGCTGTTTTTT. It codes for CATSTTGTVQTGELFF.

This clone has a handful of counts. The V call is TRBV5-1, the J call TRBJ2-2; no clear D gene. The germline V and J ends were trimmed by 4 bases and 3 bases, with 7 bases remaining between them. Germline V gene data show CDR1 as SGHRS and CDR2 as YFSETQ. This CDR3 is built from 13 residues. The CDR3 DNA follows: TGCGCCAGCAGCACAGAGCACACCGGGGAGCTGTTTTTT. It specifies CASSTEHTGELFF.

This chain uses TRBV4-1 with TRBJ2-3, with 7 bases lining up with TRBD2. The trim removed 4 bases at V and 4 bases at J, leaving 5 bases unmatched. The germline gives CDR1 MGHRA, CDR2 YSYEKL. The length of the CDR3 is 14 residues. The CDR3 sequence: CASSPGTNSDTQYF. Written as DNA, the CDR3 is TGCGCCAGCAGCCCAGGGACTAATTCAGATACGCAGTATTTT.

This chain connects TRBV7-2 to TRBJ2-1; D not resolved. V was clipped by 2 bases and J by 0 bases, with 11 bases between them. CDR3 length: 16 residues. Germline V gives CDR1 SGHTA, CDR2 FQGNSA. The CDR3 coding sequence is TGTGCCAGCAGCTTATTTAGTTTATCCTCCTACAATGAGCAGTTCTTC. Protein: CASSLFSLSSYNEQFF.

The chain has TRBV5-4 and TRBJ2-3; D is perhaps TRBD1 (6 bases). CDR3 length equals 14 residues. Trimming took 4 bases from V and 5 from J, leaving 14 bases between them. The germline V gene has CDR1 SGHNT and CDR2 YYREEE (reference sequence). As DNA, the CDR3 is TGTGCCAGCAGCGGACAGACGGGACAAGATACGCAGTATTTT. As protein: CASSGQTGQDTQYF.

The chain carries TRBV19 and TRBJ2-3, with TRBD2 matching over 10 bases. Germline lookup yields CDR1 LNHDA and CDR2 SQIVND (reference sequence). CDR3 length equals 15 residues. Germline trimming cut 7 bases from V and 2 bases from J; bases unmatched to any gene: 6. This CDR3 is CASKAGGPYTDTQYF. The CDR3 DNA follows: TGTGCCAGTAAAGCGGGGGGGCCGTACACAGATACGCAGTATTTT.

This clone appeared a few times. CDR3 amino acids: CASSMVQVLMNTEAFF. The CDR3 DNA follows: TGCGCCAGCAGTATGGTCCAGGTCCTCATGAACACTGAAGCTTTCTTT. This sequence joins TRBV10-1 and TRBJ1-1; D ambiguous. CDR1 WNHNN and CDR2 SYGVQD come from the germline V gene (reference sequence). With 5 bases removed from V and 0 bases from J, the gap between germline ends came to 16 bases. The CDR3 runs to 16 residues.

There are a few counts of this clone. Other DNA sequences of this sample code for an identical CDR3. The chain carries TRBV7-2 and TRBJ1-1, with D unresolved. V was clipped by 3 bases and J by 4 bases, with 6 bases between them. Germline loops: CDR1 SGHTA, CDR2 FQGNSA. The CDR3 covers 12 residues. The CDR3 sequence: CASSFSGTEAFF. The CDR3 DNA reads TGTGCCAGCAGCTTCTCAGGCACTGAAGCTTTCTTT.

DNA for the CDR3: TGTGCCTGGAGTACCGGGACTCATTATGGCTACACCTTC. It specifies CAWSTGTHYGYTF. V usage is TRBV30 and J usage is TRBJ1-2; D possibly corresponds to TRBD1 (5 bases). In germline, CDR1 is GTSNPN, CDR2 SVGIG (reference sequence). Trimming removed 2 bases at V and 5 bases at J, with 12 bases between. The CDR3 length is 13 residues.

The chain employs TRBV25-1 and TRBJ2-4, with D maybe TRBD2 (5 bases). Trimming removed 1 base at V and 7 bases at J, with 14 bases between. The CDR3 consists of 15 residues. Looked up from germline, CDR1 is MGHDK and CDR2 is SYGVNS. CDR3 residues: CASSEWGRGGNIQYF. CDR3 in DNA: TGTGCCAGCAGTGAATGGGGTCGGGGTGGGAACATTCAGTACTTC. Combining the CDR3 with reference TRBV25-1 and TRBJ2-4 gives the whole variable domain EADIYQTPRYLVIGTGKKITLECSQTMGHDKMYWYQQDPGMELHLIHYSYGVNSTEKGDLSSESTVSRIRTEHFPLTLESARPSHTSQYLCASSEWGRGGNIQYFGAGTRLSVL.

The V gene is TRBV6-4, the J gene TRBJ2-7; D might be TRBD2 (6 bases). Germline CDR1 and CDR2: MRHNA and SNTAGT. V lost 2 bases and J lost 0, with 11 bases in between. CDR3 size: 15 residues. CDR3 sequence (DNA): TGTGCCAGCAGTGACGGGACTCAAAGCTCCTACGAGCAGTACTTC. Encoded protein: CASSDGTQSSYEQYF.

The rearrangement uses TRBV5-1 and TRBJ2-7; D perhaps matches TRBD1 (6 bases). In germline, CDR1 is SGHRS, CDR2 YFSETQ. The CDR3 loop spans 14 amino acids. Trimming stripped 5 bases from V and 2 bases from J, with 14 bases between. The CDR3 loop is CASSLPDSTYEQYF. In DNA form, the CDR3 reads TGCGCCAGCAGTCTTCCGGACAGCACCTACGAGCAGTACTTC.

CDR3 bases: TGTGCCAGCACCCCAAGGGCAGGGGACTATGGCTACACCTTC. Its protein product is CASTPRAGDYGYTF. The chain employs TRBV6-6 and TRBJ1-2; the D gene is possibly TRBD1 (6 bases). V lost 7 bases and J lost 3, with 15 bases in between. CDR1 and CDR2 from the germline V gene are MNHNY and SVGAGI (reference sequence). The CDR3 loop spans 14 amino acids.

This clone was observed once. The chain employs TRBV5-5 and TRBJ1-5; 7 nucleotides line up with TRBD1. The V and J ends lost 4 bases and 4 bases, in that order; junction bases with no gene match: 11. The V gene's germline CDR1 is SGHKS and CDR2 YYEKEE (reference sequence). The CDR3 loop spans 16 amino acids. The chain's CDR3 is CASSLPRTGTNQPQHF. DNA of the CDR3: TGTGCCAGCAGCCTGCCTAGGACAGGAACTAATCAGCCCCAGCATTTT. The variable domain in full, with the rest retrieved from reference TRBV5-5 and TRBJ1-5, is DAGVTQSPTHLIKTRGQQVTLRCSPISGHKSVSWYQQVLGQGPQFIFQYYEKEERGRGNFPDRFSARQFPNYSSELNVNALLLGDSALYLCASSLPRTGTNQPQHFGDGTRLSIL.